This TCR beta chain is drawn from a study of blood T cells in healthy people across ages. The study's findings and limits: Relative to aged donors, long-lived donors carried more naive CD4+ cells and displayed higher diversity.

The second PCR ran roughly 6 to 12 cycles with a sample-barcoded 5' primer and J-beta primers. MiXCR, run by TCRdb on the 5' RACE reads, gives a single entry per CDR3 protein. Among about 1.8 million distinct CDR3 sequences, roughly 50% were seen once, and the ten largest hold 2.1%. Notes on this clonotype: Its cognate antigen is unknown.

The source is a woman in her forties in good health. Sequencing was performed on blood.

CDR3 DNA sequence: TGTGCCAGCGGCTCCTCCGGGACAGGGGGGGTCCTATATGGCTACACCTTC. Encoded protein: CASGSSGTGGVLYGYTF. This chain connects TRBV13 to TRBJ1-2, with 11 positions matching TRBD1. Germline V gene lookup returns CDR1 PRHDT and CDR2 FYEKMQ (reference sequence). There are 17 residues in the CDR3. V lost 8 bases, J lost 5 bases, and 16 bases stayed unmatched.